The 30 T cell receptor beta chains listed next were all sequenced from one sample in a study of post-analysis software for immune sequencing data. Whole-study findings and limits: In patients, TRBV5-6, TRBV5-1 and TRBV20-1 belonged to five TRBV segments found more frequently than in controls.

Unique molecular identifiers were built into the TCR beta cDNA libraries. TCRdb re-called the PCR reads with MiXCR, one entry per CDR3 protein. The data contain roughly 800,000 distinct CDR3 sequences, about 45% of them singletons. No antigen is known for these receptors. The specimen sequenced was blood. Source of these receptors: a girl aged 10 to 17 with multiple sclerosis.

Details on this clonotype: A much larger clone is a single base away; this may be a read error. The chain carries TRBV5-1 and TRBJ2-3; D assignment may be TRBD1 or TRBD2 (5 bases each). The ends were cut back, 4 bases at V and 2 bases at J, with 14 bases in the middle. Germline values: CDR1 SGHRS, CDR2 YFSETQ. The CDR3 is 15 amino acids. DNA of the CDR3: TGCGCCAGCAGCGCCCTACAGGAGGCCACAGATACGCAGTATTTT. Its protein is CASSALQEATDTQYF.

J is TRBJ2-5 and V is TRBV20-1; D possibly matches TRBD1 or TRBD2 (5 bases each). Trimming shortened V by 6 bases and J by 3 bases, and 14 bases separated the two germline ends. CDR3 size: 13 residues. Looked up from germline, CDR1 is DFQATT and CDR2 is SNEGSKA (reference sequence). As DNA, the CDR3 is TGCAGTGCCCCCAAAGGGACGGAAGAGACCCAGTACTTC. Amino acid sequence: CSAPKGTEETQYF.

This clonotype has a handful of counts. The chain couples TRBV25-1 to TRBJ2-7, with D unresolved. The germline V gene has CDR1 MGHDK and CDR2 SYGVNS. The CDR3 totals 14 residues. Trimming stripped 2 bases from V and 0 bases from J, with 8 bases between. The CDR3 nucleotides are TGTGCCAGCAGTGAAGAATGGGGCTCCTACGAGCAGTACTTC. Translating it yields CASSEEWGSYEQYF.

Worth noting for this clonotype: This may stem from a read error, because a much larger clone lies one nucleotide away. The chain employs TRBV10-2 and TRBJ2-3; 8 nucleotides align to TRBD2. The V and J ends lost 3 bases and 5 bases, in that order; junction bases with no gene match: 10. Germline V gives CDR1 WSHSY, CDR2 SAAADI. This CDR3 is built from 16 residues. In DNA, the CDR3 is TGCGCCAGCAGTGACGGCAGCGGGAGCGGTAGAGATACGCAGTATTTT. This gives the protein CASSDGSGSGRDTQYF.

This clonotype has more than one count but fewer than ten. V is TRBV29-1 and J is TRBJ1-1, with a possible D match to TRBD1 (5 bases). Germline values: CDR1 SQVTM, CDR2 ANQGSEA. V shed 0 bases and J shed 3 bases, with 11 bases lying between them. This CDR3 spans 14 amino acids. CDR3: CSVEEEGRYTEAFF. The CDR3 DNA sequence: TGCAGCGTTGAAGAGGAGGGGCGATACACTGAAGCTTTCTTT. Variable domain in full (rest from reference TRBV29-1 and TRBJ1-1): SAVISQKPSRDICQRGTSLTIQCQVDSQVTMMFWYRQQPGQSLTLIATANQGSEATYESGFVIDKFPISRPNLTFSTLTVSNMSPEDSSIYLCSVEEEGRYTEAFFGQGTRLTVV.

As DNA, the CDR3 is TGTGCCAGCAGCCGGGGGGGTAGCCCGTCCGAGCAGTACTTC. It codes for CASSRGGSPSEQYF. The V and J genes are TRBV7-8 and TRBJ2-4; 8 bases map to TRBD2. The closer fit of TRBJ2-7 to the DNA end suggests the J call may be wrong. This CDR3 is built from 14 residues. Germline lookup yields CDR1 SGHVS and CDR2 FQNEAQ.

The CDR3 region is CSAPRGDTQYF. The CDR3 DNA follows: TGCAGTGCTCCCCGGGGGGATACGCAGTATTTT. The chain couples TRBV20-1 to TRBJ2-3, with D perhaps matching TRBD2 (6 bases). The CDR3 spans 11 residues. Trimming shortened V by 5 bases and J by 6 bases, and 9 bases separated the two germline ends. Germline V gene sequence: CDR1 DFQATT, CDR2 SNEGSKA (reference sequence).

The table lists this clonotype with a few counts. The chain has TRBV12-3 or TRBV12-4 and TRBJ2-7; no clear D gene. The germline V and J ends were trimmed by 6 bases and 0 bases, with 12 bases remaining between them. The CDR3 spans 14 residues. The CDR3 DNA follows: TGTGCCAGCAGCACCGTCGGAAGCTCCTACGAGCAGTACTTC. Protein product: CASSTVGSSYEQYF.

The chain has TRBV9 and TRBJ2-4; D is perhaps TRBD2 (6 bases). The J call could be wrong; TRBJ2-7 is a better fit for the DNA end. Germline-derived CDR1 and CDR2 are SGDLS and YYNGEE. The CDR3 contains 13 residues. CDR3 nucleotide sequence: TGTGCCAGCAGCACCCGGGAGATGGGCGAGCAGTACTTC. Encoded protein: CASSTREMGEQYF.

CDR3 protein: CASSLSRGFFQETQYF. The CDR3 nucleotides are TGTGCCAGCAGCTTGTCTCGGGGGTTTTTCCAAGAGACCCAGTACTTC. V is TRBV13 and J is TRBJ2-5; possibly TRBD2 for D (6 bases). Germline V lookup: CDR1 PRHDT, CDR2 FYEKMQ (reference sequence). CDR3 size: 16 residues. The V gene lost 3 bases and the J gene lost 1 base, with 15 bases spanning the gap.

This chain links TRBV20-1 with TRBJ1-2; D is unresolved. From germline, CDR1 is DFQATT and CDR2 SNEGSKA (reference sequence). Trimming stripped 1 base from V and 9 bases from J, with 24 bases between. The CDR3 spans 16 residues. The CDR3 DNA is TGCAGTGCTAGAGGGCAAGGTTTACATCTGGGTTATAGCTACACCTTC. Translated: CSARGQGLHLGYSYTF.

The CDR3 DNA follows: TGTGCCAGCAGTTACCCCACAGGACAGGGGCAAATAGTCTACGAGCAGTACTTC. Its protein product is CASSYPTGQGQIVYEQYF. The chain links TRBV6-2 or TRBV6-3 to TRBJ2-7, with TRBD1 identical over 9 bases. J was trimmed by 3 bases and V by 2 bases; bases with no gene match: 14. Germline V gene data show CDR1 as MNHEY and CDR2 as SVGEGT. There are 18 residues in the CDR3.

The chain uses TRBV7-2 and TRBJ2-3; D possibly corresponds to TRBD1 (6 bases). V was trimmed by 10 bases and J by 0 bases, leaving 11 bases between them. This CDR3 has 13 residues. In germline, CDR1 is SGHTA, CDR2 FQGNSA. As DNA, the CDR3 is TGTGCCACACTAAGGGGGAGCACAGATACGCAGTATTTT. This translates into CATLRGSTDTQYF.

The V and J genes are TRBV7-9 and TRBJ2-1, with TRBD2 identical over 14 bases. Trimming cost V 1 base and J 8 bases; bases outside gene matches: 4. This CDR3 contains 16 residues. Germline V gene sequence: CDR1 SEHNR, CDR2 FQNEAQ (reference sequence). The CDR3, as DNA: TGTGCCAGCAGCTTAGAGGGACTAGCGGGAGTACATGAGCAGTTCTTC. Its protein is CASSLEGLAGVHEQFF.

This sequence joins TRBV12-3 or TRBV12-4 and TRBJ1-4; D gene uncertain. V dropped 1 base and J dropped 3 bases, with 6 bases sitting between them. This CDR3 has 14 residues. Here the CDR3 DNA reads TGTGCCAGCAGTTTAGGCAGGCCTAATGAAAAACTGTTTTTT. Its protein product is CASSLGRPNEKLFF.

The CDR3 DNA reads TGTGCCAGCAGTGGGCAGGGTCTGGGGAGCAATCAGCCCCAGCATTTT. Translating it yields CASSGQGLGSNQPQHF. This sequence joins TRBV6-6 and TRBJ1-5, with a weak D call TRBD1 (5 bases). CDR3 length equals 16 residues. Per germline, CDR1 MNHNY and CDR2 SVGAGI (reference sequence). The germline V and J ends were trimmed by 5 bases and 1 base, with 15 bases remaining between them.

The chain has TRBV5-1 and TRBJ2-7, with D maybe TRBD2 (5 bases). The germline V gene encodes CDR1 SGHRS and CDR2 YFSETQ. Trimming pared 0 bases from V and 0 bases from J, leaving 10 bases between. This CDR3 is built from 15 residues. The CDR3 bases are TGCGCCAGCAGCTTGGAGCGGAGGCCCTCCTACGAGCAGTACTTC. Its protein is CASSLERRPSYEQYF.

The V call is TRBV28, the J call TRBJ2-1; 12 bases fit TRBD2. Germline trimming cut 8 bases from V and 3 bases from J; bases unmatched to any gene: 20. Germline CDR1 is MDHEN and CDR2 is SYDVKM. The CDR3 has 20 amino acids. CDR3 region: CASGSPQGRTSGNLYNEQFF. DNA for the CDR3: TGTGCCAGCGGGAGCCCCCAGGGGAGGACTAGCGGGAATCTCTACAATGAGCAGTTCTTC.

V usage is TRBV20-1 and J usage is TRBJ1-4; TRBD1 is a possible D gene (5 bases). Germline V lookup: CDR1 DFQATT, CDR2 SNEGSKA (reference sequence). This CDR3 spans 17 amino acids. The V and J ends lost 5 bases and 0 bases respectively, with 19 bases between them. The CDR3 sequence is CSAVIGALLTTNEKLFF. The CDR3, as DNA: TGCAGTGCTGTAATCGGGGCTCTACTCACAACTAATGAAAAACTGTTTTTT.

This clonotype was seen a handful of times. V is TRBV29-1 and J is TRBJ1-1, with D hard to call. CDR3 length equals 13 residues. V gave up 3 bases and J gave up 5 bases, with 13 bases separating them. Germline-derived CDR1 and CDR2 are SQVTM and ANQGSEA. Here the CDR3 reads CSVEAGVRTEAFF. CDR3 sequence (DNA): TGCAGCGTTGAGGCCGGGGTGAGGACTGAAGCTTTCTTT.

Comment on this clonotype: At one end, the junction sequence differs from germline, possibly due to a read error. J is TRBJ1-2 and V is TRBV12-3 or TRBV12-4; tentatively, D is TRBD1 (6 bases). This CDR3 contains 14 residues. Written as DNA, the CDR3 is TGTACCAGCAGTTTACAGGGATACGGCGGTGGCTACACCTTC. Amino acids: CTSSLQGYGGGYTF.

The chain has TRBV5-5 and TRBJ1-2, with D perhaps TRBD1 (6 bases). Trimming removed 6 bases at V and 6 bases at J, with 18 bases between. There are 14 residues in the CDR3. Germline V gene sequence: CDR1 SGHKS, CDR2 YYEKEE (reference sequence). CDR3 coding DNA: TGTGCCAGCAACCCCCTCTGGGCAGGGGATGGCTACACCTTC. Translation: CASNPLWAGDGYTF.

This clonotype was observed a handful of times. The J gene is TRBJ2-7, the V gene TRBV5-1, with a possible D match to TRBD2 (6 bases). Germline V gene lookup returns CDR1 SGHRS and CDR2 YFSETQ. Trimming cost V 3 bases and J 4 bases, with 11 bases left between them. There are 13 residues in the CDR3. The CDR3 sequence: CASSSSREYEQYF. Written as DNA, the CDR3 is TGCGCCAGCAGCTCTTCACGGGAGTACGAGCAGTACTTC.

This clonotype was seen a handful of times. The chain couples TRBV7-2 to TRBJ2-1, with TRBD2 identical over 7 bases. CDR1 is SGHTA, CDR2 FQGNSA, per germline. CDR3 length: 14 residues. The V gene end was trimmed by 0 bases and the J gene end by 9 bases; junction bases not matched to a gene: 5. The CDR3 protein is CASSLARASGEQFF. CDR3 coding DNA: TGTGCCAGCAGCTTAGCGCGGGCTAGCGGTGAGCAGTTCTTC.

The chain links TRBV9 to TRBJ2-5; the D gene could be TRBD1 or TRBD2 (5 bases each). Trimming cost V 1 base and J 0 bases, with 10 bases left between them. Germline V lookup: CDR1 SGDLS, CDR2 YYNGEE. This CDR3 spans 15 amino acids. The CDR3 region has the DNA TGTGCCAGCAGCGTAAGGTGGGGGTACCAAGAGACCCAGTACTTC. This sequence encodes CASSVRWGYQETQYF.

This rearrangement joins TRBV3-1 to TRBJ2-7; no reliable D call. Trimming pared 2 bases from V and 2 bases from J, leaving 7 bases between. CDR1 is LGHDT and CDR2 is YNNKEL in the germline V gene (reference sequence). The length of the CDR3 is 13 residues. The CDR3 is CASSQQLPYEQYF. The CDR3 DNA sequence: TGTGCCAGCAGCCAACAGCTTCCCTACGAGCAGTACTTC.

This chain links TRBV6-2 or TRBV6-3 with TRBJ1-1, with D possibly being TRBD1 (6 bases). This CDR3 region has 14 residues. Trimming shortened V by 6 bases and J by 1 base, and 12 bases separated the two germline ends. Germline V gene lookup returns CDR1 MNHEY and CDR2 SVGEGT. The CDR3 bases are TGTGCCAGCAGGTACGTGGGGGCGAACACTGAAGCTTTCTTT. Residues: CASRYVGANTEAFF.

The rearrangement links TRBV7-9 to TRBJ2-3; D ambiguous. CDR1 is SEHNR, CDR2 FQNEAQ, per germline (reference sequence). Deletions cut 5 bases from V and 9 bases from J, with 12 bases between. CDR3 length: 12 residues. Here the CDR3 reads CASSTSGWTQYF. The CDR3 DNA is TGTGCCAGCAGCACCAGTGGTTGGACGCAGTATTTT.

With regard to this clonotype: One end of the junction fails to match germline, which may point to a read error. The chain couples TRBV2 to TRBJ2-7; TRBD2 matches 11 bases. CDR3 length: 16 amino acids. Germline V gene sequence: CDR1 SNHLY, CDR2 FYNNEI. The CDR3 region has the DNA TGCGCCAGCAGGGCGACTAGCGGGAAACATTACAATGAGCAGTACTTC. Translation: CASRATSGKHYNEQYF.

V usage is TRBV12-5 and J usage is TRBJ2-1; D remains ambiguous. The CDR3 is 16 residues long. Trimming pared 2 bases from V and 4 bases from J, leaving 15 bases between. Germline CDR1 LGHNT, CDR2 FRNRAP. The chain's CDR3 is CASGLPEPDGYNEQFF. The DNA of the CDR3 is TGTGCTAGTGGTTTGCCCGAGCCGGATGGGTACAATGAGCAGTTCTTC.